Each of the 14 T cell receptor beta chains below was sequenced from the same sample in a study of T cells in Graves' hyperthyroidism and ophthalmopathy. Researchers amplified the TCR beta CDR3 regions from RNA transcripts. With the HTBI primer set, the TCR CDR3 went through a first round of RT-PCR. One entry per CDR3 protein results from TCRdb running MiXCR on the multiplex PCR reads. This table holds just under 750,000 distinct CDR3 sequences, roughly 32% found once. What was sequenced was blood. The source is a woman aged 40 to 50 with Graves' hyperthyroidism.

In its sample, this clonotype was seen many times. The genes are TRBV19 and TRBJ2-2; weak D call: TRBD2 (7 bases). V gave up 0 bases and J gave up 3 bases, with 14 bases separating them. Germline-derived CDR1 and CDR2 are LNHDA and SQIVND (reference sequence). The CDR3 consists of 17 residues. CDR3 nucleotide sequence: TGTGCCAGTAGTATAGATGTGGGGGGGCGCCACACCGGGGAGCTGTTTTTT. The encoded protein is CASSIDVGGRHTGELFF.

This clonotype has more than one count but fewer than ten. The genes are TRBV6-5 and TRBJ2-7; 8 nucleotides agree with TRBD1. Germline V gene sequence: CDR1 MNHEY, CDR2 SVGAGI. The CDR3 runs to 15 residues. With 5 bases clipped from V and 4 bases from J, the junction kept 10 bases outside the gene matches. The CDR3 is CASSGRTGIVYEQYF. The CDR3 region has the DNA TGTGCCAGCAGTGGACGGACAGGGATCGTTTACGAGCAGTACTTC.

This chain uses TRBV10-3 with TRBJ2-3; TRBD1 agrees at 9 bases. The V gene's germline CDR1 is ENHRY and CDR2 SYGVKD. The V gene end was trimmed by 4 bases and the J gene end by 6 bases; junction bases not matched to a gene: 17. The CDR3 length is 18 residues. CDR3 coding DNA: TGTGCCATCAGTGCTCTCGGATATACAGGGGGCGAAGGGGATACGCAGTATTTT. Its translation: CAISALGYTGGEGDTQYF.

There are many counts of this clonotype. The CDR3 reads CASSSPGQDYEQYF. CDR3 nucleotide sequence: TGTGCCAGCAGCTCCCCGGGACAGGACTACGAGCAGTACTTC. The V and J genes are TRBV7-2 and TRBJ2-7, with 8 positions matching TRBD1. CDR1 and CDR2 from the germline V gene are SGHTA and FQGNSA. The CDR3 runs 14 residues. Trimming took 4 bases from V and 3 from J; bases not matched to a gene: 5.

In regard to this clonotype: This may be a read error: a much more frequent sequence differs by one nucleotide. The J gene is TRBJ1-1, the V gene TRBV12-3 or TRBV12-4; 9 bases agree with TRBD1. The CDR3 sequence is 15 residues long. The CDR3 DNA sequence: TGTGCCAGCAGTTTGGGGGACAGGGAGGATTCTGAAGCTTCCTTT. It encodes CASSLGDREDSEASF.

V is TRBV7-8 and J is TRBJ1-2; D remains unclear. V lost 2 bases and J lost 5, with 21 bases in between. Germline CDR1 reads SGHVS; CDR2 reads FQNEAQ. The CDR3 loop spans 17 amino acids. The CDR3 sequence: CASSLTPPGPGRYGYTF. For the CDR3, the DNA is TGTGCCAGCAGCTTAACTCCTCCCGGCCCGGGAAGGTATGGCTACACCTTC.

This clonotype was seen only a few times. As DNA, the CDR3 is TGTGCCAGCAGTTATGCGGGGGTTACCAGCCAAGAGACCCAGTACTTC. Translated, it gives CASSYAGVTSQETQYF. The chain employs TRBV6-2 or TRBV6-3 and TRBJ2-5; 7 bases map to TRBD2. V trimming: 3 bases; J trimming: 1 base; junction bases outside the gene matches: 8. Germline V gene lookup returns CDR1 MNHEY and CDR2 SVGEGT. This CDR3 region has 16 residues.

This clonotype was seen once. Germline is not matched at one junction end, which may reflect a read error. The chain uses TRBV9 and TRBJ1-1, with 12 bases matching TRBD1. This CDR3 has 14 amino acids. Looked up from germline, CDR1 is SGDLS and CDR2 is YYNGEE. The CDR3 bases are TGTGCCAGCGGCGTAGGGACAGGGGGCGCGGAAGCTTTCTTT. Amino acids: CASGVGTGGAEAFF.

CDR3 sequence: CASSLDRDSGYYGYTF. CDR3 DNA: TGTGCCAGCAGCTTAGATCGCGATTCGGGCTACTATGGCTACACCTTC. V gene TRBV7-8 combines with J gene TRBJ1-2; no reliable D call. The V gene's germline CDR1 is SGHVS and CDR2 FQNEAQ. The CDR3 covers 16 residues. V lost 1 base and J 3 bases, leaving 15 bases between the germline ends.

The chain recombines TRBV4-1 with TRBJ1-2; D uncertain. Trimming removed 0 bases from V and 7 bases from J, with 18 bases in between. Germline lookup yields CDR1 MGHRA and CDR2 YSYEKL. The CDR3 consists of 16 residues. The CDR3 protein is CASSQDHVRKASGYTF. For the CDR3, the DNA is TGCGCCAGCAGCCAAGATCACGTCCGAAAGGCAAGTGGCTACACCTTC.

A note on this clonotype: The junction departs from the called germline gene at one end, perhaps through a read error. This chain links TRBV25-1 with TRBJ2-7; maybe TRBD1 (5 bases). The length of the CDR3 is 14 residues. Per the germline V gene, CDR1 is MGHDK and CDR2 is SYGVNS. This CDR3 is CASGRWGRKDERYF. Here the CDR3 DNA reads TGTGCCAGCGGACGGTGGGGCCGGAAAGACGAGCGGTACTTC.

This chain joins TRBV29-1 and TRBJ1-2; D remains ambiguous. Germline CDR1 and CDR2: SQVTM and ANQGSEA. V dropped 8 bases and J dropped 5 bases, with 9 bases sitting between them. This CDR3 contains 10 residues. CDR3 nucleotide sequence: TGCAGCCTTTCCGGGTATGGCTACACCTTC. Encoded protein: CSLSGYGYTF. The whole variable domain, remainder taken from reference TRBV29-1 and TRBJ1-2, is SAVISQKPSRDICQRGTSLTIQCQVDSQVTMMFWYRQQPGQSLTLIATANQGSEATYESGFVIDKFPISRPNLTFSTLTVSNMSPEDSSIYLCSLSGYGYTFGSGTRLTVV.

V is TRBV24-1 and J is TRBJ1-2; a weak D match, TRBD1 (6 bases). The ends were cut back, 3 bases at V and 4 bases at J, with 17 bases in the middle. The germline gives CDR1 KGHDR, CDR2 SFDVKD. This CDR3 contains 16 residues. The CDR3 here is CATSDDHDGGGYGYTF. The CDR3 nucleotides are TGTGCCACCAGTGATGACCATGATGGGGGCGGCTATGGCTACACCTTC.

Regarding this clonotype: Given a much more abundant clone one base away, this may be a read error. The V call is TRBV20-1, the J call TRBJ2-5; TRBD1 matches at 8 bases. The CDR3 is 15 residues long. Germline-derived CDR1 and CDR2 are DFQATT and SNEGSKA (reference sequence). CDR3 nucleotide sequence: TGCAGCGTTGAGGCTACCAGGGGGCGCGGGGAGACCCAGTACTTC. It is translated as CSVEATRGRGETQYF.